This TCR beta chain was recovered during a study of beta chain features in type 1 diabetes. Per germline, CDR1 SEHNR and CDR2 FQNEAQ (reference sequence). CDR3 length: 14 residues. V lost 1 base, J lost 3 bases, and 7 bases lay in between. Study observations and caveats: Patients and controls would share equally any PCR tilt toward shorter templates. High-TCR-expressing cells could be over-represented by cDNA sequencing. Naive, central memory and Treg TCRB repertoires appeared more alike in patients than in healthy donors.

Reverse transcription of all isolated RNA meant that expressed TCRB transcripts were sequenced. Profiling relied on immunoSEQ multiplex PCR, and the TCRdb table lists in-frame clones only, not all of them. The repertoire holds some 150,000 clones, with 7% to 10% as singletons. This clone was seen more than once but under ten times. Antigen: not known. Other DNA sequences in the same sample also yield this CDR3. The receptor was isolated from a man younger than 35 in good health. J is TRBJ2-1 and V is TRBV7-9; TRBD1 might be the D (5 bases). The sequencing input was central memory CD4+ T cells from blood. The CDR3 DNA sequence: TGTGCCAGCAGCTTAGTTCAGGGCTACAATGAGCAGTTCTTC. This translates into CASSLVQGYNEQFF.